The rows below give T cell receptor beta chains drawn from one sample of a study of relationships among human T cell subsets. TCRdb recomputed calls from the multiplex PCR reads with MiXCR, one row per CDR3 protein. Among a few thousand distinct CDR3 sequences listed, 50% to 70% were seen once. The material sequenced was CD8+ T cells sorted from blood. These receptors were taken from a man in his forties in good health. Each CDR3 is given with its conserved first and last residue. The D gene is left open where the match is weak. Size tells how often a clone was seen (once, few, many) or the class of an expanded clone, and some rows leave it out.

TRBV29-1	NA	TRBD1	TRBJ2-3	TGCAGCGTTGAAGACCCATCGGACAGGGCAGATACGCAGTATTTT	CSVEDPSDRADTQYF
TRBV29-1	NA	NA	TRBJ2-3	TGCAGCGTTTTAGCGTTAGATACGCAGTATTTT	CSVLALDTQYF
TRBV4-1	NA	NA	TRBJ2-5	TGCGCCAGCAGCGGGGTGTCCCCGGGGGAGACCCAGTACTTC	CASSGVSPGETQYF
TRBV13	NA	TRBD1	TRBJ2-1	TGTGCCAGCAGCCCCGCGGACAGGAGGACCTACAATGAGCAGTTCTTC	CASSPADRRTYNEQFF
TRBV6-1	few	NA	TRBJ2-7	TGTGCCAGCAGTGGCCGGGACAACTCCTACGAGCAGTACTTC	CASSGRDNSYEQYF
TRBV6-8	NA	TRBD1	TRBJ2-7	TGTGCCAGCAGAGTGACAGGGGGCAAAACTTACGAGCAGTACTTC	CASRVTGGKTYEQYF
TRBV14	NA	NA	TRBJ1-6	TGTGCCAGCAGCCAAGAGGGCGGCCGCTCCTATAATTCACCCCTCCACTTT	CASSQEGGRSYNSPLHF
TRBV4-2	NA	TRBD2	TRBJ2-7	TGTGCCAGCAGCCAAGAAGGAGGACTAGCGGGGGGAGAGCAGTACTTC	CASSQEGGLAGGEQYF
TRBV28	few	NA	TRBJ1-4	TGTGCCAGCAGTTTTAGCAGGGGACCCTTAAATGAAAAACTGTTTTTT	CASSFSRGPLNEKLFF
TRBV5-1	NA	NA	TRBJ2-5	TGCGCCAGCAGCTTGGAGAGGGGGGCAGAGGAGACCCAGTACTTC	CASSLERGAEETQYF
TRBV12-3/TRBV12-4	NA	NA	TRBJ1-1	TGTGCCAGCGGGGCTGAGGGACCCAACTCTTTCTTT	CASGAEGPNSFF
TRBV11-2	NA	TRBD1	TRBJ1-3	TGTGCCAGCAGCCCCCGGACAGGGGGAGGAAACACCATATATTTT	CASSPRTGGGNTIYF
TRBV29-1	few	NA	TRBJ1-2	TGCAGCGTTGCGGGGTCAGATGGCTACACCTTC	CSVAGSDGYTF
TRBV4-1	NA	NA	TRBJ1-6	TGCGCCAGCAGCCCCTATAATTCACCCCTCCACTTT	CASSPYNSPLHF
TRBV21-1	NA	NA	TRBJ2-7	TGTGCCAGCAGCAAAGTCGGGACACAAGCCTACGAGCAGTACTTC	CASSKVGTQAYEQYF
TRBV29-1	large	NA	TRBJ2-7	TGCAGCGTTGAGAACGGGCTCGGCTACGAGCAGTACTTC	CSVENGLGYEQYF
TRBV7-2	NA	TRBD2	TRBJ2-1	TGTGCCACCAACTTGGACGGCCGGCTAGCGGGTTCCTCCTACAATGAGCAGTTCTTC	CATNLDGRLAGSSYNEQFF
TRBV14	NA	NA	TRBJ2-1	TGTGCCAGCAGCCATGAACGTAGTGAGCAGTTCTTC	CASSHERSEQFF
TRBV28	NA	TRBD2	TRBJ2-1	TGTGCCATTAAAGCGGGAGTGTCCTACAATGAGCAGTTCTTC	CAIKAGVSYNEQFF
TRBV6-1	few	TRBD2	TRBJ2-1	TGTGCCAGCAGTGTATCACTAGCGGGGTTTTACAATGAGCAGTTCTTC	CASSVSLAGFYNEQFF
TRBV6-5	few	TRBD1	TRBJ2-3	TGTGCCAGCAGTTATGTAGGGGGCCGGACAGATACGCAGTATTTT	CASSYVGGRTDTQYF
TRBV5-8	NA	NA	TRBJ2-1	TGTGCCAGCAGCTTAGGGACGACGGATGAGCAGTTCTTC	CASSLGTTDEQFF